Following are 16 T cell receptor beta chains from one sample sequenced in a study of cytomegalovirus exposure and HLA in healthy donors. 60 Vbeta and 13 Jbeta primers were used in PCR. Measured with immunoSEQ multiplex PCR; TCRdb has only the in-frame clones, and not every one. Of approximately 140,000 clones listed, 80% are singletons. The specimen sequenced was PBMCs. The receptor set was obtained from a male donor in good health and CMV-seropositive.

The chain recombines TRBV11-2 with TRBJ2-2, with no clear D. The germline V gene has CDR1 SGHAT and CDR2 FQNNGV. Trimming removed 2 bases at V and 6 bases at J, with 7 bases between. The CDR3 runs 13 residues. The CDR3 coding sequence is TGTGCCAGCAGCTTACCCACTCCCGGGGAGCTGTTTTTT. Its protein product is CASSLPTPGELFF.

V usage is TRBV10-3 and J usage is TRBJ1-5; TRBD1 aligns across 9 bases. The germline V gene has CDR1 ENHRY and CDR2 SYGVKD. With V trimmed by 10 bases and J by 4 bases, 8 bases remained unmatched. This CDR3 region has 14 residues. The CDR3 nucleotides read TGTGCCACCGAAGATGGGACAGGGAATCAGCCCCAGCATTTT. Its protein product is CATEDGTGNQPQHF.

The chain employs TRBV13 and TRBJ1-6; unclear D gene. The germline V gene encodes CDR1 PRHDT and CDR2 FYEKMQ (reference sequence). The V gene lost 4 bases and the J gene lost 9 bases, with 19 bases spanning the gap. This CDR3 contains 16 residues. The CDR3 coding sequence is TGTGCCAGCAGCTCCTCCTCAAGGGTACGGGGTTCACCCCTCCACTTT. Its translation: CASSSSSRVRGSPLHF.

This sequence joins TRBV19 and TRBJ2-1; D unresolved. The CDR3 is 10 residues long. Germline-derived CDR1 and CDR2 are LNHDA and SQIVND (reference sequence). V shed 3 bases and J shed 10 bases, with 4 bases lying between them. CDR3 bases: TGTGCCAGTAGTATGGGCGAGCAGTTCTTC. It is translated as CASSMGEQFF.

This clone occurred a few times. The chain is built from TRBV6-5 and TRBJ1-3, with a possible D match to TRBD1 (5 bases). Germline CDR1 and CDR2: MNHEY and SVGAGI. V was trimmed by 0 bases and J by 0 bases, leaving 9 bases between them. This CDR3 is built from 16 residues. The CDR3 coding sequence is TGTGCCAGCAGTTACTCAGGGGATCACTCTGGAAACACCATATATTTT. Its translation is CASSYSGDHSGNTIYF.

The count of this clone is one. The chain couples TRBV5-6 to TRBJ2-7; 14 bases match TRBD2. Germline V gene sequence: CDR1 SGHDT, CDR2 YYEEEE. The ends lost 0 bases at V and 7 bases at J; junction bases unmatched: 3. The CDR3 length is 15 residues. This CDR3 reads CASSLGLAGGSEQYF. CDR3 in DNA: TGTGCCAGCAGCTTGGGACTAGCGGGGGGGAGTGAGCAGTACTTC. Full variable domain (rest looked up from reference TRBV5-6 and TRBJ2-7): DAGVTQSPTHLIKTRGQQVTLRCSPKSGHDTVSWYQQALGQGPQFIFQYYEEEERQRGNFPDRFSGHQFPNYSSELNVNALLLGDSALYLCASSLGLAGGSEQYFGPGTRLTVT.

This clone has only one observation. The V and J genes are TRBV5-8 and TRBJ1-5, with 7 bases that match TRBD1. CDR1 and CDR2 (germline): SGHTS, YDEGEE. The V and J ends lost 0 bases and 2 bases, in that order; junction bases with no gene match: 2. The CDR3 spans 15 residues. Here the CDR3 reads CASSLAGGGNQPQHF. CDR3 nucleotides: TGTGCCAGCAGCTTGGCAGGGGGTGGCAATCAGCCCCAGCATTTT.

This clone was recorded only once. The V and J genes are TRBV7-6 and TRBJ1-1; possibly TRBD1 for D (6 bases). CDR1 and CDR2 (germline): SGHVS, FNYEAQ. CDR3 length: 11 residues. V shed 5 bases and J shed 6 bases, with 7 bases lying between them. Here the CDR3 reads CASSAGAEAFF. The CDR3 region has the DNA TGTGCCAGCAGCGCAGGGGCTGAAGCTTTCTTT.

The rearrangement joins TRBV15 to TRBJ1-2, with D possibly TRBD1 on 5 matching bases. Germline lookup yields CDR1 LNHNV and CDR2 YYDKDF (reference sequence). V was cut by 9 bases and J by 7 bases, with 18 bases left in between. The CDR3 totals 13 residues. As DNA, the CDR3 is TGTGCCACATTAGGGGTCAAGTCGTGTGGCTACACCTTC. Its protein product is CATLGVKSCGYTF.

The chain couples TRBV7-8 to TRBJ2-1, with 11 positions matching TRBD2. Trimming took 2 bases from V and 9 from J; bases not matched to a gene: 6. This CDR3 comprises 15 residues. CDR1 is SGHVS and CDR2 is FQNEAQ in the germline V gene. CDR3 loop: CASSLLAGGPSEQFF. The CDR3 nucleotides read TGTGCCAGCAGCTTATTAGCGGGGGGGCCAAGTGAGCAGTTCTTC.

The chain couples TRBV19 to TRBJ2-7; 9 nucleotides line up with TRBD1. Germline lookup yields CDR1 LNHDA and CDR2 SQIVND (reference sequence). J lost 4 bases, V lost 3 bases, and 1 base had no gene match. The length of the CDR3 is 13 residues. DNA of the CDR3: TGTGCCAGTAGTATGGGGACAGGGTACGAGCAGTACTTC. This gives the protein CASSMGTGYEQYF.

This chain uses TRBV5-6 with TRBJ2-1; 8 bases line up with TRBD2. Losses at the gene ends were 1 base for V and 7 bases for J; bases not matched to a gene: 4. Germline CDR1 is SGHDT and CDR2 is YYEEEE. The CDR3 is made up of 14 amino acids. The CDR3 is CASSLIAGMNEQFF. The CDR3 nucleotides are TGTGCCAGCAGCTTGATAGCGGGAATGAATGAGCAGTTCTTC. The complete variable domain, with remaining parts taken from reference TRBV5-6 and TRBJ2-1, reads DAGVTQSPTHLIKTRGQQVTLRCSPKSGHDTVSWYQQALGQGPQFIFQYYEEEERQRGNFPDRFSGHQFPNYSSELNVNALLLGDSALYLCASSLIAGMNEQFFGPGTRLTVL.

Notes on this clone: Other DNA sequences in the sample encode the same CDR3. The chain joins TRBV5-1 to TRBJ1-2, with TRBD1 matching 8 bases. After removal of 0 bases from V and 2 bases from J, the junction contained 0 bases not matched to a gene. Germline V gives CDR1 SGHRS, CDR2 YFSETQ. The CDR3 totals 14 residues. CDR3 loop: CASSLGQGNYGYTF. The CDR3 DNA reads as TGCGCCAGCAGCTTGGGACAGGGGAACTATGGCTACACCTTC.

CDR3 sequence reads: CASTQPAGPSYEQYF. The CDR3 nucleotides are TGTGCCAGCACCCAGCCGGCGGGTCCCTCCTACGAGCAGTACTTC. The rearrangement uses TRBV11-2 and TRBJ2-7; the D gene is possibly TRBD2 (5 bases). The CDR3 has 15 amino acids. V was trimmed by 7 bases and J by 0 bases, leaving 16 bases between them. Germline values: CDR1 SGHAT, CDR2 FQNNGV.

The sample holds a few counts of this clone. The V gene is TRBV12-1, the J gene TRBJ2-2; the DNA was not used to check the table's D call, TRBD2. TRBV12-1 is a documented pseudogene. CDR3 length: 16 residues. CDR3 in DNA: TGTGCCAGCAGCTCCCCAGCGGGAGAGGACACCGGGGAGCTGTTTTTT. Amino acid sequence: CASSSPAGEDTGELFF.

The chain has TRBV19 and TRBJ1-5; 9 bases match TRBD1. The germline V gene has CDR1 LNHDA and CDR2 SQIVND (reference sequence). J was trimmed by 1 base and V by 6 bases; bases with no gene match: 10. The length of the CDR3 is 17 residues. The CDR3 DNA follows: TGTGCCAGTAGACTTCATACAGGGGGCATGAGCAATCAGCCCCAGCATTTT. It translates to CASRLHTGGMSNQPQHF.